The rows below give T cell receptor beta chains drawn from one sample of a study of cytomegalovirus exposure and HLA in healthy donors. The assay was immunoSEQ multiplex PCR, and TCRdb's table has in-frame clones only and misses some. The sample yields roughly 200,000 clones, around 80% seen once. Sample: PBMCs. The receptors were gathered from a young man in good health and CMV-seronegative. CDR3s include the opening cysteine and the closing phenylalanine or tryptophan. D genes are given only for firm matches. Rows give clone size only sometimes, using once, few, many, or a class for an expanded clone.

TRBV7-9	TRBJ1-3	.	.	TGTGCCAGCAGCGAGGGGGTCAACACCATATATTTT	CASSEGVNTIYF
TRBV28	TRBJ2-6	.	.	TGTGCCAGCGGTACAGGGTGGACTAGTTTGGCCAACGTCCTGACTTTC	CASGTGWTSLANVLTF
TRBV4-2	TRBJ2-1	.	few	TGTGCCAGCAGCCAAGATTTGGTTGGGAGCGTGAGAAAAAATGAGCAGTTCTTC	CASSQDLVGSVRKNEQFF
TRBV28	TRBJ1-5	.	.	TGTGCCAGCAGTTTTAAGTCCTTCTATAGCAATCAGCCCCAGCATTTT	CASSFKSFYSNQPQHF
TRBV18	TRBJ2-3	.	.	TGTGCCAGCTCACCAGGGCAAAGCACAGATACGCAGTATTTT	CASSPGQSTDTQYF
TRBV6-1	TRBJ2-7	.	once	TGTGCCAGCAGTCTCAGCAGGGGTTTCTACGAGCAGTACTTC	CASSLSRGFYEQYF
TRBV2	TRBJ2-1	TRBD2	.	TGTGCCAGCCGGAGGGGCGGGAGGAATGTCGATGAGCAGTTCTTC	CASRRGGRNVDEQFF
TRBV7-9	TRBJ2-5	.	.	TGTGCCAGCAGCTCCTGGGGGGGCCTCCAAGAGACCCAGTACTTC	CASSSWGGLQETQYF
TRBV9	TRBJ2-7	TRBD2	.	TGTGCCAGCAGCGTCAGCGGGACCCCTGCCTACGAGCAGTACTTC	CASSVSGTPAYEQYF
TRBV28	TRBJ2-7	.	.	TGTGCCAGCAGTTTACGATTACTTTCATACGAGCAGTACTTC	CASSLRLLSYEQYF
TRBV25-1	TRBJ2-7	.	.	TGTGCCAGCAGTGGTCTAGCGAACCCCTACGAGCAGTACTTC	CASSGLANPYEQYF
TRBV7-9	TRBJ2-2	TRBD1	few	TGTGCCAGCAGCGCACAGGGGACCGGGGAGCTGTTTTTT	CASSAQGTGELFF
TRBV7-3	TRBJ2-3	TRBD2	.	TGTGCCAGCAGCGCGGGACTAGCGGGTCTCACAGATACGCAGTATTTT	CASSAGLAGLTDTQYF
TRBV6-6	TRBJ1-1	TRBD1	many	TGTGCCAGCAGTTACACCGACAGGGTTGAAGCTTTCTTT	CASSYTDRVEAFF
TRBV28	TRBJ2-5	TRBD2	.	TGTGCCACCAGCCCCCCGGCGGGAGGTCGGACCCAGTACTTC	CATSPPAGGRTQYF
TRBV11-2	TRBJ2-7	TRBD1	once	TGTGCCAGCAGCCATACGACAGGGAAGAGCTCCTACGAGCAGTACTTC	CASSHTTGKSSYEQYF
TRBV5-1	TRBJ2-7	.	few	TGCGCCAGCAGCTTAGGTACGGGTAGCTCCTACGAGCAGTACTTC	CASSLGTGSSYEQYF
TRBV28	TRBJ2-3	TRBD2	.	TGTGCCAGCAGCTTAGCAACTAGCGGGAGGGCCCGCGCAGATACGCAGTATTTT	CASSLATSGRARADTQYF
TRBV29-1	TRBJ2-2	.	.	TGCAGCGTTGGGAACATCGGCGGCACCGGGGAGCTGTTTTTT	CSVGNIGGTGELFF
TRBV2	TRBJ2-1	TRBD2	.	TGTGCCAGCATCGGGACTAGCTCCTACAATGAGCAGTTCTTC	CASIGTSSYNEQFF
TRBV14	TRBJ2-7	.	many	TGTGCCAGCAGATACGGCGGGGTCAACTCCTACGAGCAGTACTTC	CASRYGGVNSYEQYF
TRBV27	TRBJ2-3	.	.	TGTGCCAGCAGTTCCCGACTGACTCCTTACACAGATACGCAGTATTTT	CASSSRLTPYTDTQYF
TRBV7-9	TRBJ1-1	.	.	TGTGCCAGCAGCTCGTACGGACAGAAACACTTT	CASSSYGQKHF
TRBV28	TRBJ2-2	.	.	TGTGCCAGCAGTGGCGGGACTGAAAACACCGGGGAGCTGTTTTTT	CASSGGTENTGELFF
TRBV7-9	TRBJ2-1	TRBD1	.	TGTGCCAGCAGCATGGGACAGGGAGGCTACAATGAGCAGTTCTTC	CASSMGQGGYNEQFF